This note documents a single TCR beta chain sequence. Germline loops: CDR1 SGHKS, CDR2 YYEKEE (reference sequence). The V gene lost 0 bases and the J gene lost 0 bases, with 10 bases spanning the gap. CDR3 length: 15 amino acids. TCRdb's table, derived via immunoSEQ multiplex PCR, lists solely in-frame clones and lacks some. The table has 350,000 to 550,000 clones, about 90% seen once. The data were obtained in a study of blood T cell repertoires in COVID-19. Adults between roughly 18 and 95 years of age took part from 24 US areas. The chain has TRBV5-5 and TRBJ2-7; TRBD1 is a possible D gene (5 bases). Sequenced sample: PBMCs or T cells enriched from blood (not recorded which). The TCR was taken from a woman under 30 with acute COVID-19. The CDR3 nucleotides read TGTGCCAGCAGCTTGGACAGGCTCCACTCCTACGAGCAGTACTTC. It translates to CASSLDRLHSYEQYF.